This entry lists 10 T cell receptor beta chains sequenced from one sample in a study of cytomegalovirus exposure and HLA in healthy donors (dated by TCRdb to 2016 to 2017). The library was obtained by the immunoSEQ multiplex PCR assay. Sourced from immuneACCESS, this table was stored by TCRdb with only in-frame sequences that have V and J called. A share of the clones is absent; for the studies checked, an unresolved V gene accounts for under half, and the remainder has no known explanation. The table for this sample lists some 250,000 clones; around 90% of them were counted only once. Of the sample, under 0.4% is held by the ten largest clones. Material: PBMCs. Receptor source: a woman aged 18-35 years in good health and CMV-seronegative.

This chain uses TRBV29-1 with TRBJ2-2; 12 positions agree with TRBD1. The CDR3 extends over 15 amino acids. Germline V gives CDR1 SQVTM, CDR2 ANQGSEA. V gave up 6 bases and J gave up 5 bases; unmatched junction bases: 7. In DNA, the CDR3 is TGCAGCGTCGAGGGACAGGGGGCATGGACCGGGGAGCTGTTTTTT. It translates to CSVEGQGAWTGELFF.

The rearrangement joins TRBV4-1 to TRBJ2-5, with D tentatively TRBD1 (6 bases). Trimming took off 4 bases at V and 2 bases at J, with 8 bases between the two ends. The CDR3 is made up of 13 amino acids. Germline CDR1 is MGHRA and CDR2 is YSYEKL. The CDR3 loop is CASSPGTQETQYF. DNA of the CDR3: TGCGCCAGCAGCCCCGGGACACAAGAGACCCAGTACTTC.

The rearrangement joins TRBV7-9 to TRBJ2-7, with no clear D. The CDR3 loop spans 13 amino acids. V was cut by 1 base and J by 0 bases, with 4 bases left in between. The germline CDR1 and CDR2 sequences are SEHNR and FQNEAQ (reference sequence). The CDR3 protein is CASSLDSSYEQYV. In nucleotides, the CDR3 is TGTGCCAGCAGCTTAGATAGCTCCTACGAGCAGTACGTC.

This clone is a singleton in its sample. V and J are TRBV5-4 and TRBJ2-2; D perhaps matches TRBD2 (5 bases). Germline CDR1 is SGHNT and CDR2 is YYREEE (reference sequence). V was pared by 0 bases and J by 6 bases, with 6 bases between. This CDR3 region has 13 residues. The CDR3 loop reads CASSLELAGELFF. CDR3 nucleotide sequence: TGTGCCAGCAGCTTGGAACTAGCCGGGGAGCTGTTTTTT.

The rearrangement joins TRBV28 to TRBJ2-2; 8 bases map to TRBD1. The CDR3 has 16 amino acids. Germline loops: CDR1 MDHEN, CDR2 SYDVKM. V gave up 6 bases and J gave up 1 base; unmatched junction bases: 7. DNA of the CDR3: TGTGCCAGCAGCCCAACCGGGACAGGGAACACCGGGGAGCTGTTTTTT. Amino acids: CASSPTGTGNTGELFF.

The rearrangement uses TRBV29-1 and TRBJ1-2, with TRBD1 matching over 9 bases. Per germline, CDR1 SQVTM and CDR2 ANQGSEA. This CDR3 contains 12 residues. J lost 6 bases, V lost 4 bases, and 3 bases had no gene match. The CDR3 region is CSVATGGHGYTF. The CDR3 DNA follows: TGCAGCGTTGCAACAGGGGGCCATGGCTACACCTTC. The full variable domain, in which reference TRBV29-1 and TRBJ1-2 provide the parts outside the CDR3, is SAVISQKPSRDICQRGTSLTIQCQVDSQVTMMFWYRQQPGQSLTLIATANQGSEATYESGFVIDKFPISRPNLTFSTLTVSNMSPEDSSIYLCSVATGGHGYTFGSGTRLTVV.

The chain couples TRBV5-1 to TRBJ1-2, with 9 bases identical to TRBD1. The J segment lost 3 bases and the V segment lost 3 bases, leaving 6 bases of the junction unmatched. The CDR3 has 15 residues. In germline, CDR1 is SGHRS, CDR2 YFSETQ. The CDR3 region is CASSWDRVSDYGYTF. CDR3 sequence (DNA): TGCGCCAGCAGCTGGGACAGGGTGAGCGACTATGGCTACACCTTC. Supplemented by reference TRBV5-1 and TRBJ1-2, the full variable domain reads KAGVTQTPRYLIKTRGQQVTLSCSPISGHRSVSWYQQTPGQGLQFLFEYFSETQRNKGNFPGRFSGRQFSNSRSEMNVSTLELGDSALYLCASSWDRVSDYGYTFGSGTRLTVV.

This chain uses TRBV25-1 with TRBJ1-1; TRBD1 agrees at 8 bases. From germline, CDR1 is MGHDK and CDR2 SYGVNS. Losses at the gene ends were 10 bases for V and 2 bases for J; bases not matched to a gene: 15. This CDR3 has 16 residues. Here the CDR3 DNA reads TGTGCCACCTCGGACAGGGATGATTGGCTTAACACTGAAGCTTTCTTT. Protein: CATSDRDDWLNTEAFF.

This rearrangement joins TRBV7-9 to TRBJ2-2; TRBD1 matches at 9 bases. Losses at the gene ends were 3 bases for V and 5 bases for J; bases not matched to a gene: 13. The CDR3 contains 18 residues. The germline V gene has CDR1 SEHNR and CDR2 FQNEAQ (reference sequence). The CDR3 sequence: CASSFGPGTGRRTGELFF. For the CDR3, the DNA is TGTGCCAGCAGCTTTGGCCCAGGGACAGGGAGACGGACCGGGGAGCTGTTTTTT.

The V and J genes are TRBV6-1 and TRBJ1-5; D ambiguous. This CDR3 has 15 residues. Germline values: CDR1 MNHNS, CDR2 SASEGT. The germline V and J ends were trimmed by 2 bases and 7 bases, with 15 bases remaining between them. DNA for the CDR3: TGTGCCAGCAGTGAAATGAGAGGCGTCGGGCAGCCCCAGCATTTT. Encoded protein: CASSEMRGVGQPQHF.